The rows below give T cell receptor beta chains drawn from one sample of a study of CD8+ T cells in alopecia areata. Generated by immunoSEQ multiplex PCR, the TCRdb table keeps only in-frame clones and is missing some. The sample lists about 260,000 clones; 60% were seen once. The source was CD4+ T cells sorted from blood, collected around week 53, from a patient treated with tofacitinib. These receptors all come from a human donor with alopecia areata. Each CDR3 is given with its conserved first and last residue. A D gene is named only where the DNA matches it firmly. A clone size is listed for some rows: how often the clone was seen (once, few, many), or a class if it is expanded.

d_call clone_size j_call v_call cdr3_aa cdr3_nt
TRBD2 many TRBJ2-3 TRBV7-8 CASSLGVGSGGTDTQYF TGTGCCAGCAGCTTAGGCGTTGGTAGCGGGGGGACAGATACGCAGTATTTT
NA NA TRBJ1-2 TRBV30 CAWGRGPQGRYTF TGTGCCTGGGGAAGAGGACCGCAAGGTCGCTACACCTTC
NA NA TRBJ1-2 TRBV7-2 CASSAPRGRYGYTF TGTGCCAGCAGCGCCCCAAGGGGCCGCTATGGCTACACCTTC
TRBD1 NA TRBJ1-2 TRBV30 CAWDRETNYGYTF TGTGCCTGGGACAGGGAGACAAACTATGGCTACACCTTC
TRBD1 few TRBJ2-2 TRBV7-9 CASSPQGSANTGELFF TGTGCCAGCAGCCCACAGGGGTCCGCGAACACCGGGGAGCTGTTTTTT
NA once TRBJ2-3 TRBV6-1 CASGTNTQYF TGTGCCAGCGGTACGAATACGCAGTATTTT
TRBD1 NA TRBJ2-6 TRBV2 CASRGTDPLLAF TGTGCCAGCAGGGGGACAGATCCCCTCCTGGCTTTC
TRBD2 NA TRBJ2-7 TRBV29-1 CSVIVAGSSYEQYF TGCAGCGTTATAGTAGCGGGGAGCTCCTACGAGCAGTACTTC
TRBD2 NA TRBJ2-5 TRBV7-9 CASSFYGGAEETQYF TGTGCCAGCAGCTTCTACGGGGGGGCAGAAGAGACCCAGTACTTC
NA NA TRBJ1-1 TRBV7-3 CASSFAGDTEAFF TGTGCCAGCAGCTTTGCGGGGGACACTGAAGCTTTCTTT
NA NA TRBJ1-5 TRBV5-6 CASSAGHGNQPQHF TGTGCCAGCAGCGCGGGACACGGCAATCAGCCCCAGCATTTT
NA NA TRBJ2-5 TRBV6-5 CASSRTPAETQYF TGTGCCAGCAGCCGCACTCCCGCGGAGACCCAGTACTTC
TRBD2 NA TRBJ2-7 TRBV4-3 CASSQAPPFAGGDYYEQYF TGCGCCAGCAGCCAAGCCCCCCCCTTCGCCGGTGGGGACTACTACGAGCAGTACTTC
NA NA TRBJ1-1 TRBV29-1 CSDRTASNTEAFF TGCAGCGACAGGACAGCTTCTAACACTGAAGCTTTCTTT
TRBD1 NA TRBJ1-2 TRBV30 CAWSVQGSDYGYTF TGTGCCTGGAGTGTACAGGGGAGTGACTATGGCTACACCTTC
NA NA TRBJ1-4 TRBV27 CASSQKKSGTYNEKLFF TGTGCCAGCAGTCAGAAAAAGAGTGGTACCTATAATGAAAAACTGTTTTTT
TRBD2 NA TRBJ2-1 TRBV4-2 CASSHGTSGGDEQFF TGTGCCAGCAGCCACGGGACTAGCGGTGGGGATGAGCAGTTCTTC
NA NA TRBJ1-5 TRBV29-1 CSVGVQGSNQPQHF TGCAGCGTTGGCGTCCAGGGTAGCAATCAGCCCCAGCATTTT
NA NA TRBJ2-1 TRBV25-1 CASSEYPWDEQFF TGTGCCAGCAGTGAATACCCCTGGGATGAGCAGTTCTTC
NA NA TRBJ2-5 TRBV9 CASSVRSGETQYF TGTGCCAGCAGCGTAAGGTCTGGTGAGACCCAGTACTTC
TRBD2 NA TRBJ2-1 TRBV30 CAWTSGGAHYNEQFF TGTGCCTGGACTAGCGGGGGGGCACATTACAATGAGCAGTTCTTC
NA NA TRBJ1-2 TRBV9 CASSDSGKGYTF TGTGCCAGCAGCGACTCAGGGAAGGGCTACACCTTC
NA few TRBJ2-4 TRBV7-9 CASSLADWDIQYF TGTGCCAGCAGCTTAGCGGACTGGGACATTCAGTACTTC
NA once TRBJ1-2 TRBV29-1 CSVLPGRLRANYGYTF TGCAGCGTACTCCCGGGACGACTCCGAGCTAACTATGGCTACACCTTC
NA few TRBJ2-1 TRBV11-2 CASSLELYEQFF TGTGCCAGCAGCTTAGAACTATATGAGCAGTTCTTC